What follows are 20 T cell receptor beta chains derived from one specimen sequenced in a study of Graves' ophthalmopathy and Graves' hyperthyroidism. Beta-chain TCR CDR3 regions were amplified from RNA transcripts. HTBI-primed RT-PCR formed the first round, and a multiplex PCR formed the second. TCRdb passed the multiplex PCR reads through MiXCR, listing each CDR3 protein once. There are hundreds of thousands of distinct CDR3 sequences in the sample; 22% occur only once, and more than 5.5% lies in the top ten. The sequencing input was peripheral blood. Receptors originate from a woman aged 18-30 years with stable Graves' hyperthyroidism. Some clones in this sample may be carry-over from other donors' samples.

There are a few counts of this clonotype. V usage is TRBV29-1 and J usage is TRBJ1-2, with 7 bases identical to TRBD1. This CDR3 is built from 12 residues. V lost 4 bases, J lost 13 bases, and 12 bases stayed unmatched. Per the germline V gene, CDR1 is SQVTM and CDR2 is ANQGSEA. The CDR3 sequence: CSVAGDRILFTF. The CDR3 DNA reads as TGCAGCGTTGCCGGGGACAGAATTTTGTTCACCTTC.

The chain carries TRBV7-9 and TRBJ2-5, with 9 positions matching TRBD1. Germline V gene sequence: CDR1 SEHNR, CDR2 FQNEAQ (reference sequence). The trim removed 5 bases at V and 4 bases at J, leaving 8 bases unmatched. CDR3 length equals 15 residues. The CDR3 sequence: CASSRTGQGIETQYF. In DNA form, the CDR3 reads TGTGCCAGCAGCAGAACGGGACAGGGAATAGAGACCCAGTACTTC.

There are many counts of this clonotype. This chain joins TRBV6-5 and TRBJ2-2; 9 positions match TRBD2. Germline loops: CDR1 MNHEY, CDR2 SVGAGI. This CDR3 contains 15 residues. V trimming: 4 bases; J trimming: 4 bases; junction bases outside the gene matches: 4. CDR3: CASSSGLAVTGELFF. The CDR3 bases are TGTGCCAGCAGTTCGGGACTAGCAGTCACCGGGGAGCTGTTTTTT.

This clonotype was counted only a few times. The genes are TRBV30 and TRBJ1-5; D is unresolved. Between the trimmed V and J ends, which lost 0 bases and 2 bases, there was a span of 8 bases. The germline V gene has CDR1 GTSNPN and CDR2 SVGIG (reference sequence). The CDR3 contains 14 residues. This CDR3 is CAWSVKGGNQPQHF. The CDR3 DNA reads as TGTGCCTGGAGTGTAAAGGGTGGCAATCAGCCCCAGCATTTT.

As to this clonotype: Sequence at one end of the junction differs from germline and may be a read error. This chain connects TRBV28 to TRBJ2-7, with 7 bases aligning to TRBD2. The CDR3 loop spans 15 amino acids. Looked up from germline, CDR1 is MDHEN and CDR2 is SYDVKM. The CDR3 here is CASGLISTGGYEQYF. CDR3 in DNA: TGTGCCAGCGGTTTAATTTCTACGGGAGGCTACGAGCAGTACTTC. The full variable domain, in which reference TRBV28 and TRBJ2-7 provide the parts outside the CDR3, is DVKVTQSSRYLVKRTGEKVFLECVQDMDHENMFWYRQDPGLGLRLIYFSYDVKMKEKGDIPEGYSVSREKKERFSLILESASTNQTSMYLCASGLISTGGYEQYFGPGTRLTVT.

The chain carries TRBV12-3 or TRBV12-4 and TRBJ2-7; weak D call: TRBD1 (6 bases). CDR3 length: 12 amino acids. V dropped 11 bases and J dropped 2 bases, with 13 bases sitting between them. DNA of the CDR3: TGTGCCTCAGGGGACGAAACCTACGAGCAGTACGTC. Protein product: CASGDETYEQYV.

The sample holds many counts of this clonotype. The V call is TRBV6-5, the J call TRBJ2-5; D perhaps matches TRBD2 (6 bases). The V end lost 4 bases, the J end lost 7 bases, and 13 bases lay between the germline ends. The CDR3 is 13 residues long. Germline V gene data show CDR1 as MNHEY and CDR2 as SVGAGI. CDR3 loop: CASSWDFQGTQYF. As DNA, the CDR3 is TGTGCCAGCAGTTGGGACTTCCAGGGGACCCAGTACTTC.

The sample holds many counts of this clonotype. The chain carries TRBV7-8 and TRBJ2-5; D call uncertain. Looked up from germline, CDR1 is SGHVS and CDR2 is FQNEAQ. The length of the CDR3 is 16 residues. V was cut by 1 base and J by 2 bases, with 14 bases left in between. The DNA for the CDR3 is TGTGCCAGCAGCTTAGGAAGGGCCGGATTTCAAGAGACCCAGTACTTC. Protein product: CASSLGRAGFQETQYF.

The chain joins TRBV27 to TRBJ2-7, with D maybe TRBD2 (5 bases). This CDR3 region has 17 residues. The germline V and J ends were trimmed by 5 bases and 0 bases, with 20 bases remaining between them. Per germline, CDR1 MNHEY and CDR2 SMNVEV (reference sequence). The CDR3 here is CASSGGPVALSSYEQYF. CDR3 coding DNA: TGTGCCAGCAGTGGAGGCCCGGTAGCTTTGAGCTCCTACGAGCAGTACTTC.

This clonotype was observed many times. J is TRBJ1-1 and V is TRBV6-1, with D possibly TRBD1 on 5 matching bases. The CDR3 totals 15 residues. Germline CDR1 reads MNHNS; CDR2 reads SASEGT. Between the trimmed V and J ends, which lost 7 bases and 2 bases, there was a span of 17 bases. CDR3: CASTQPGTINTEAFF. In DNA form, the CDR3 reads TGTGCCAGCACCCAACCGGGGACCATCAACACTGAAGCTTTCTTT.

This clonotype was detected many times. The chain employs TRBV7-2 and TRBJ1-6; 8 bases map to TRBD1. Losses at the gene ends were 4 bases for V and 11 bases for J; bases not matched to a gene: 13. The CDR3 sequence is 16 residues long. In germline, CDR1 is SGHTA, CDR2 FQGNSA. The CDR3 DNA reads as TGTGCCAGCAGCTCGATACCCGGGACAGGCATGACACCCCTCCACTTT. Its protein is CASSSIPGTGMTPLHF.

This clonotype was counted at least ten times. V and J are TRBV2 and TRBJ2-5, with a weak D call TRBD2 (5 bases). The germline gives CDR1 SNHLY, CDR2 FYNNEI. With 6 bases removed from V and 4 bases from J, the gap between germline ends came to 15 bases. The CDR3 totals 14 residues. DNA of the CDR3: TGTGCCAGCAGAAGGTCTAGCTATGGAGAGACCCAGTACTTC. The encoded protein is CASRRSSYGETQYF.

At least ten counts were recorded for this clonotype. The chain joins TRBV28 to TRBJ1-2; no definite D call. Germline CDR1 reads MDHEN; CDR2 reads SYDVKM. Trimming pared 4 bases from V and 4 bases from J, leaving 13 bases between. This CDR3 comprises 14 residues. CDR3 nucleotides: TGTGCCAGCAGTTCAGCAGACACGATCTATGGCTACACCTTC. Its protein is CASSSADTIYGYTF.

This clonotype was seen repeatedly, ten times or more. This sequence joins TRBV6-1 and TRBJ1-5; no clear D gene. CDR3 length equals 13 residues. Trimming shortened V by 8 bases and J by 0 bases, and 8 bases separated the two germline ends. Germline CDR1 reads MNHNS; CDR2 reads SASEGT. In nucleotides, the CDR3 is TGTGCCAGCTGCGGTCATAGCAATCAGCCCCAGCATTTT. Its translation is CASCGHSNQPQHF.

This clonotype was seen repeatedly, ten times or more. This sequence joins TRBV7-3 and TRBJ2-5; D is uncertain. Germline CDR1 is SGHTA and CDR2 is FQGTGA. V dropped 5 bases and J dropped 0 bases, with 7 bases sitting between them. This CDR3 spans 13 amino acids. The CDR3 coding sequence is TGTGCCAGCAGCCACGATTACCAAGAGACCCAGTACTTC. Translated, it gives CASSHDYQETQYF.

This clonotype was detected ten times or more. The chain links TRBV6-1 to TRBJ2-2, with D tentatively TRBD1 (5 bases). Germline V gene data show CDR1 as MNHNS and CDR2 as SASEGT. CDR3 length: 15 amino acids. V lost 6 bases and J lost 2, with 13 bases in between. The CDR3 sequence: CASRPPQGNTGELFF. As DNA, the CDR3 is TGTGCCAGCAGGCCCCCTCAGGGTAACACCGGGGAGCTGTTTTTT.

V gene TRBV7-8 combines with J gene TRBJ1-1; 8 bases fit TRBD1. In germline, CDR1 is SGHVS, CDR2 FQNEAQ. This CDR3 has 16 residues. Trimming removed 1 base from V and 4 bases from J; junction bases left unmatched: 8. In nucleotides, the CDR3 is TGTGCCAGCAGCTTAGGGGAGGGGACAGGCCTCACTGAAGCTTTCTTT. It codes for CASSLGEGTGLTEAFF.

As to this clonotype: A much larger clone lies one base from this, so it may be a read error. The chain couples TRBV5-1 to TRBJ1-1; D unresolved. Looked up from germline, CDR1 is SGHRS and CDR2 is YFSETQ. The CDR3 contains 14 residues. In DNA, the CDR3 is TGCGCCAGCAGCTTGCGGCAGGTAAACACTGAAGATTTCTTT. Translating it yields CASSLRQVNTEDFF.

Ten or more counts support this clonotype. The chain couples TRBV15 to TRBJ2-2; D uncertain. Germline V lookup: CDR1 LNHNV, CDR2 YYDKDF (reference sequence). The ends were cut back, 0 bases at V and 5 bases at J, with 10 bases in the middle. The CDR3 contains 15 residues. CDR3 coding DNA: TGTGCCACCAGCAGAGATCTGATAGAGACCGGGGAGCTGTTTTTT. Protein sequence: CATSRDLIETGELFF.

This clonotype turned up a few times. The gene calls are TRBV9 and TRBJ2-7, with 9 nucleotides matching TRBD1. The trim removed 4 bases at V and 5 bases at J, leaving 7 bases unmatched. From germline, CDR1 is SGDLS and CDR2 YYNGEE. The CDR3 sequence is 14 residues long. The chain's CDR3 is CASSSRDRVHEQYF. CDR3 nucleotides: TGTGCCAGCAGCTCCCGGGACAGGGTCCACGAGCAGTACTTC.